A selection of T cell receptor beta chains follows, all from one sample in a study of cytomegalovirus exposure and HLA in healthy donors. Repertoires were generated with immunoSEQ multiplex PCR, while TCRdb's copy carries only in-frame clones and drops some. The table includes around 190,000 clones, 65% to 80% detected once. The source material was PBMCs. The source of these receptors is a woman aged 30 to 39 in good health and CMV-seropositive. Each CDR3 is given without its conserved first and last residue. Each record gives: D gene, V gene, CDR3 protein. D genes are given only for firm matches.

d_gene: NA; v_gene: TRBV11-3; CDR3aa: ASSLEAGAHNEQF
d_gene: NA; v_gene: TRBV6-6; CDR3aa: ASSPGTLLYGYT
d_gene: NA; v_gene: TRBV6-1; CDR3aa: ASSRPGEFEQY
d_gene: NA; v_gene: TRBV19; CDR3aa: ASSIEAGFHYEQY
d_gene: NA; v_gene: TRBV10-3; CDR3aa: AIRPGGEANEKLF
d_gene: NA; v_gene: TRBV7-9; CDR3aa: ASSLSGEQY
d_gene: TRBD1; v_gene: TRBV9; CDR3aa: ASSLGQGKNTIY
d_gene: TRBD1; v_gene: TRBV4-1; CDR3aa: ASSPGTGGLEQY
d_gene: NA; v_gene: TRBV5-4; CDR3aa: ASSFFRGAASGYGYT
d_gene: TRBD2; v_gene: TRBV4-2; CDR3aa: ASSQPTSGGYEQY
d_gene: TRBD1; v_gene: TRBV5-1; CDR3aa: ASSLPGGEEPQH
d_gene: TRBD1; v_gene: TRBV5-1; CDR3aa: ASSPVGTGNEKLF
d_gene: NA; v_gene: TRBV28; CDR3aa: ASSFLQGRYQY
d_gene: TRBD2; v_gene: TRBV29-1; CDR3aa: SAAGVVPGSSETQY
d_gene: TRBD2; v_gene: TRBV4-3; CDR3aa: ASSQISSGRGYSTDTQY
d_gene: TRBD2; v_gene: TRBV4-3; CDR3aa: ASSQGASGGATDTQY
d_gene: TRBD1; v_gene: TRBV28; CDR3aa: ASSLTGQGADTQY
d_gene: NA; v_gene: TRBV9; CDR3aa: ASSVVFRGANVLT
d_gene: NA; v_gene: TRBV6-1; CDR3aa: ASSGLGAGASNLNTGELF
d_gene: TRBD1; v_gene: TRBV10-3; CDR3aa: ATLLDRATGELF
d_gene: TRBD1; v_gene: TRBV5-6; CDR3aa: ASSSRDRGIDTGELF
d_gene: TRBD1; v_gene: TRBV19; CDR3aa: ASRYDRQGEAF
d_gene: NA; v_gene: TRBV29-1; CDR3aa: SVEGNTGRFNEQF
d_gene: NA; v_gene: TRBV10-1; CDR3aa: ASPQYNEQF
d_gene: TRBD1; v_gene: TRBV2; CDR3aa: ASSGNRGEQY
d_gene: NA; v_gene: TRBV18; CDR3aa: ASSWVGERSVTGELF
d_gene: NA; v_gene: TRBV5-1; CDR3aa: ASSSDGYSYEQY
d_gene: NA; v_gene: TRBV2; CDR3aa: ASRVAGLEETQY
d_gene: TRBD1; v_gene: TRBV19; CDR3aa: ASTGTGGSNQPQH
d_gene: NA; v_gene: TRBV7-6; CDR3aa: ASSIRTEAEAF
d_gene: NA; v_gene: TRBV10-2; CDR3aa: ASSDRTRGQNNSPLH
d_gene: NA; v_gene: TRBV5-6; CDR3aa: ASSLLRGWNTEAF
d_gene: NA; v_gene: TRBV7-2; CDR3aa: ASSLVGANNQPQH
d_gene: NA; v_gene: TRBV7-8; CDR3aa: ASSLGGSLAGYEQY
d_gene: NA; v_gene: TRBV7-6; CDR3aa: ASSPSQGLNTEAF
d_gene: TRBD2; v_gene: TRBV11-3; CDR3aa: ASSFIDLAGVTDTQY
d_gene: NA; v_gene: TRBV5-1; CDR3aa: ASSLTGVGEQY
d_gene: NA; v_gene: TRBV27; CDR3aa: ASSRENTGELF
d_gene: TRBD2; v_gene: TRBV9; CDR3aa: ASSELAGATYNEQF
d_gene: NA; v_gene: TRBV20-1; CDR3aa: SARDLTEAF
d_gene: TRBD1; v_gene: TRBV5-1; CDR3aa: ASSSTTGGQETQY
d_gene: NA; v_gene: TRBV27; CDR3aa: ASRAPSSGNTIY
d_gene: TRBD1; v_gene: TRBV4-1; CDR3aa: ASSLADRDNQPQH
d_gene: NA; v_gene: TRBV7-2; CDR3aa: ASSLEGVGTGELF
d_gene: TRBD1; v_gene: TRBV9; CDR3aa: AISPRTGSGNTIY
d_gene: NA; v_gene: TRBV6-5; CDR3aa: ASSSRRGNTEAF
d_gene: NA; v_gene: TRBV11-3; CDR3aa: ASSFSGQYYEQY
d_gene: TRBD1; v_gene: TRBV18; CDR3aa: ASSGPPGQGAYSNQPQH
d_gene: NA; v_gene: TRBV4-1; CDR3aa: ASSFTGFQPQH
d_gene: TRBD1; v_gene: TRBV29-1; CDR3aa: SVSGGPTGDTQY
d_gene: NA; v_gene: TRBV6-1; CDR3aa: ASSELMRAEQY
d_gene: TRBD2; v_gene: TRBV30; CDR3aa: AWSPLIAGGGEETQY
d_gene: NA; v_gene: TRBV5-1; CDR3aa: ASSLDPPLNTGELF